These 24 T cell receptor beta chains originate from one sample sequenced in a study of cytomegalovirus exposure and HLA in healthy donors. The primer mix had 60 Vbeta and 13 Jbeta primers. The assay was immunoSEQ multiplex PCR, and TCRdb's table has in-frame clones only and misses some. The table has around 220,000 clones, roughly 84% seen once. Sequences were obtained from PBMCs. The receptors come from a girl between 10 and 17 years old in good health and CMV-seronegative.

The chain links TRBV5-1 to TRBJ2-7; 10 bases line up with TRBD2. Germline CDR1 is SGHRS and CDR2 is YFSETQ. CDR3 length: 15 residues. The V gene end was trimmed by 5 bases and the J gene end by 3 bases; junction bases not matched to a gene: 8. Here the CDR3 reads CASRPSGRALYEQYF. The CDR3 nucleotides are TGCGCCAGCAGACCCAGCGGGAGGGCCCTCTACGAGCAGTACTTC.

The chain uses TRBV6-1 and TRBJ1-1; D is possibly TRBD1 (5 bases). Germline CDR1 and CDR2: MNHNS and SASEGT. This CDR3 region has 13 residues. V lost 8 bases, J lost 4 bases, and 14 bases lay in between. This CDR3 reads CASWGYRSTEAFF. The CDR3 DNA is TGTGCCAGCTGGGGTTACAGGAGCACTGAAGCTTTCTTT.

The V call is TRBV7-9, the J call TRBJ2-1; a weak D match, TRBD1 (5 bases). Germline V CDR1 and CDR2: SEHNR, FQNEAQ (reference sequence). With 0 bases removed from V and 1 base from J, the gap between germline ends came to 16 bases. CDR3 length equals 18 residues. CDR3 loop: CASSLAPKTVVSYNEQFF. The CDR3 nucleotides read TGTGCCAGCAGCTTAGCCCCCAAGACAGTAGTATCCTACAATGAGCAGTTCTTC. The full variable domain, with the rest looked up from reference TRBV7-9 and TRBJ2-1, is DTGVSQNPRHKITKRGQNVTFRCDPISEHNRLYWYRQTLGQGPEFLTYFQNEAQLEKSRLLSDRFSAERPKGSFSTLEIQRTEQGDSAMYLCASSLAPKTVVSYNEQFFGPGTRLTVL.

This rearrangement joins TRBV5-4 to TRBJ2-5; D possibly corresponds to TRBD1 (6 bases). The J call is in doubt because the DNA end fits TRBJ2-7 better. In germline, CDR1 is SGHNT, CDR2 YYREEE (reference sequence). This CDR3 spans 13 amino acids. CDR3: CASSFGQTYEQYF. For the CDR3, the DNA is TGTGCCAGCAGCTTCGGACAGACCTACGAGCAGTACTTC.

This clone was detected once. The chain is built from TRBV28 and TRBJ2-7, with 11 bases identical to TRBD2. The junction had 5 bases not matched to a gene; V was cut back by 7 bases and J by 3 bases. Germline values: CDR1 MDHEN, CDR2 SYDVKM. The CDR3 sequence is 14 residues long. CDR3 amino acids: CASKIAGGYYEQYF. The DNA for the CDR3 is TGTGCCAGCAAAATAGCGGGGGGGTACTACGAGCAGTACTTC.

This chain uses TRBV28 with TRBJ1-1; unclear D gene. V lost 6 bases and J lost 2, with 10 bases in between. This CDR3 has 13 amino acids. Germline V gene data show CDR1 as MDHEN and CDR2 as SYDVKM. The CDR3: CASRVVQNTEAFF. The CDR3 DNA reads TGTGCCAGCAGGGTTGTACAAAACACTGAAGCTTTCTTT.

The chain links TRBV11-2 to TRBJ2-5; 13 bases fit TRBD2. The DNA end is more similar to TRBJ2-7, so the J call may be wrong. Germline CDR1 SGHAT, CDR2 FQNNGV. The CDR3 is made up of 15 amino acids. The CDR3 sequence is CASSTQLAGGYEQYF. CDR3 coding DNA: TGTGCCAGCAGCACACAACTAGCGGGAGGGTACGAGCAGTACTTC.

The chain has TRBV29-1 and TRBJ2-3; maybe TRBD2 (5 bases). Trimming removed 8 bases from V and 6 bases from J, with 15 bases in between. CDR1 is SQVTM and CDR2 is ANQGSEA in the germline V gene. The CDR3 runs to 12 residues. CDR3 region: CSLRSGGDTQYF. The DNA of the CDR3 is TGCAGCCTGCGGAGTGGCGGGGATACGCAGTATTTT.

The CDR3 DNA reads TGTGCCAGCAGTTACTCGGAGGGGGCTTATGGCTACACCTTC. It translates to CASSYSEGAYGYTF. V usage is TRBV6-6 and J usage is TRBJ1-2; 7 nucleotides line up with TRBD1. The J segment lost 5 bases and the V segment lost 0 bases, leaving 3 bases of the junction unmatched. The V gene's germline CDR1 is MNHNY and CDR2 SVGAGI (reference sequence). This CDR3 is built from 14 residues.

The chain combines TRBV28 with TRBJ2-7; D is uncertain. Trimming removed 3 bases from V and 1 base from J, with 13 bases in between. The V gene's germline CDR1 is MDHEN and CDR2 SYDVKM. CDR3 length equals 15 residues. Written as DNA, the CDR3 is TGTGCCAGCAGTTTGGTTGTATCCAGTTCCTACGAGCAGTACTTC. Translating gives CASSLVVSSSYEQYF.

The chain uses TRBV7-8 and TRBJ2-7; no definite D call. V was pared by 5 bases and J by 3 bases, with 32 bases between. The germline V gene encodes CDR1 SGHVS and CDR2 FQNEAQ. The CDR3 spans 20 residues. In DNA, the CDR3 is TGTGCCAGCAGCCCGTTCGTTTCGGCGGTCTCTGTGAACCGCCGCTACGAGCAGTACTTC. It translates to CASSPFVSAVSVNRRYEQYF.

This sequence joins TRBV29-1 and TRBJ2-7; a possible D gene is TRBD1 (6 bases). V gave up 4 bases and J gave up 3 bases, with 13 bases separating them. The germline V gene has CDR1 SQVTM and CDR2 ANQGSEA. The length of the CDR3 is 13 residues. The DNA of the CDR3 is TGCAGCGTTGGCCCGGACAGTCTCTACGAGCAGTACTTC. Translation: CSVGPDSLYEQYF.

The chain combines TRBV19 with TRBJ2-7, with 8 nucleotides matching TRBD1. V dropped 0 bases and J dropped 7; count of bases not matched to a gene: 11. The CDR3 sequence is 16 residues long. Germline V CDR1 and CDR2: LNHDA, SQIVND (reference sequence). The DNA of the CDR3 is TGTGCCAGTAGTATAGACGAGGACAGGGCCCTGGAGGAGCAGTACTTC. This codes for CASSIDEDRALEEQYF.

This clone occurred a few times. This sequence joins TRBV6-6 and TRBJ2-7; possibly TRBD1 for D (6 bases). Trimming left V 11 bases short and J 0 bases short, with 17 bases between. CDR1 and CDR2 from the germline V gene are MNHNY and SVGAGI (reference sequence). The CDR3 totals 14 residues. The CDR3 sequence: CAEQRAGASYEQYF. CDR3 bases: TGTGCCGAACAAAGGGCAGGGGCCTCCTACGAGCAGTACTTC.

The V gene is TRBV28, the J gene TRBJ1-1; possible D gene TRBD1, 5 bases. Germline V gives CDR1 MDHEN, CDR2 SYDVKM. The CDR3 runs to 17 residues. Trimming cost V 5 bases and J 0 bases, with 19 bases left between them. The CDR3 loop reads CASSPLAGRGMNTEAFF. DNA of the CDR3: TGTGCCAGCAGTCCCCTGGCAGGGCGGGGTATGAACACTGAAGCTTTCTTT. The full variable domain, in which reference TRBV28 and TRBJ1-1 provide the parts outside the CDR3, is DVKVTQSSRYLVKRTGEKVFLECVQDMDHENMFWYRQDPGLGLRLIYFSYDVKMKEKGDIPEGYSVSREKKERFSLILESASTNQTSMYLCASSPLAGRGMNTEAFFGQGTRLTVV.

This clone appeared once. The chain carries TRBV12-1 and TRBJ1-2; no check of the table's D call, TRBD1, against the DNA was made. TRBV12-1 is a documented pseudogene. The CDR3 is 17 residues long. Here the CDR3 reads CASSFAAMGQSNYGYTF. CDR3 nucleotides: TGTGCCAGCAGCTTTGCAGCTATGGGACAGTCCAACTATGGCTACACCTTC.

The chain is built from TRBV7-4 and TRBJ2-7, with 7 nucleotides matching TRBD1. The V gene end was trimmed by 3 bases and the J gene end by 2 bases; junction bases not matched to a gene: 4. Looked up from germline, CDR1 is SGHVT and CDR2 is SQSDAQ. CDR3 size: 14 residues. CDR3 protein: CASSFADRAYEQYF. DNA of the CDR3: TGTGCCAGCAGCTTCGCCGACAGGGCCTACGAGCAGTACTTC. The variable domain in full, completed from reference TRBV7-4 and TRBJ2-7, reads GAGVSQSPRYKVAKRGRDVALRCDSISGHVTLYWYRQTLGQGSEVLTYSQSDAQRDKSGRPSGRFSAERPERSVSTLKIQRTEQGDSAVYLCASSFADRAYEQYFGPGTRLTVT.

DNA of the CDR3: TGCGCCAGCAGCCCTTACCCTGGGCCTAGGGGGCGCGAGGAGCAGTACTTC. This translates into CASSPYPGPRGREEQYF. This chain connects TRBV4-1 to TRBJ2-7, with 7 bases that match TRBD1. V dropped 4 bases and J dropped 7; count of bases not matched to a gene: 19. The CDR3 loop spans 17 amino acids. Germline V gene lookup returns CDR1 MGHRA and CDR2 YSYEKL.

This clone was found once. Additional DNA sequences in this sample encode the identical CDR3. This chain links TRBV6-5 with TRBJ1-1; D remains unclear. Germline V lookup: CDR1 MNHEY, CDR2 SVGAGI. V shed 2 bases and J shed 4 bases, with 8 bases lying between them. The CDR3 runs to 13 residues. CDR3 sequence reads: CASSYRGGTEAFF. CDR3 in DNA: TGTGCCAGCAGTTACCGGGGAGGCACTGAAGCTTTCTTT.

The rearrangement uses TRBV30 and TRBJ2-7, with TRBD2 matching 8 bases. V was pared by 2 bases and J by 4 bases, with 7 bases of the junction left unmatched. The length of the CDR3 is 14 residues. Germline V CDR1 and CDR2: GTSNPN, SVGIG (reference sequence). The CDR3 loop reads CAWSRPSGSYEQYF. CDR3 bases: TGTGCCTGGAGTAGGCCTAGCGGGTCGTACGAGCAGTACTTC.

The chain employs TRBV27 and TRBJ2-7, with 9 bases that match TRBD2. Per germline, CDR1 MNHEY and CDR2 SMNVEV (reference sequence). This CDR3 contains 15 residues. Trimming cost V 2 bases and J 2 bases; bases outside gene matches: 4. The CDR3 sequence: CASSLDAGGPYEQYF. The CDR3 nucleotides are TGTGCCAGCAGTTTAGATGCGGGAGGGCCCTACGAGCAGTACTTC.

The rearrangement uses TRBV4-1 and TRBJ1-1; D is unresolved. V lost 0 bases and J 14 bases, leaving 16 bases between the germline ends. The CDR3 runs to 13 residues. Germline CDR1 reads MGHRA; CDR2 reads YSYEKL. This CDR3 reads CASSQDGGRLRFF. DNA of the CDR3: TGCGCCAGCAGCCAAGACGGCGGGCGATTACGGTTCTTT.

This chain's CDR3 is CATRQGAMTNSPLHF. The CDR3 bases are TGTGCCACCCGACAGGGGGCGATGACTAATTCACCCCTCCACTTT. V and J are TRBV6-1 and TRBJ1-6, with TRBD1 matching 10 bases. CDR1 and CDR2 from the germline V gene are MNHNS and SASEGT. With V trimmed by 10 bases and J by 6 bases, 9 bases remained unmatched. This CDR3 has 15 amino acids.

The rearrangement joins TRBV11-1 to TRBJ1-1; 11 bases align to TRBD1. The J segment lost 4 bases and the V segment lost 8 bases, leaving 0 bases of the junction unmatched. This CDR3 is 12 amino acids long. Germline V gene sequence: CDR1 SGHAT, CDR2 FQDESV (reference sequence). The CDR3 spells CASGTGGTEAFF. The DNA of the CDR3 is TGTGCCAGCGGGACAGGGGGCACTGAAGCTTTCTTT.